The present T cell receptor (beta chain) was sequenced within a study of T cell responses to AZD1222 COVID-19 vaccine. Overall study context: Second doses at about 4 or about 12 weeks were pooled. Points from the study as a whole: Recipients of AZD1222 seropositive at baseline numbered only 5 to 7. Among the donors, most were white British and more were female, and clonal diversity was possibly underestimated. Nearly half of spike-specific TCRs reportedly go after variant regions that carry no mutations.

Trimming at V came to 5 bases and at J to 9 bases, leaving 7 bases not matched to a gene. The germline CDR1 and CDR2 sequences are MDHEN and SYDVKM. This CDR3 has 13 amino acids. Using immunoSEQ multiplex PCR, the repertoire was profiled, and TCRdb retains in-frame clones only, with some absent. Of roughly 80,000 clones in the sample, under 95% were seen once. Notes on this clone: The antigen is undetermined.

This receptor was identified in an adult in good health. Sequencing used peripheral blood, obtained on day 0 of AZD1222 vaccination. This rearrangement joins TRBV28 to TRBJ2-1, with TRBD2 identical over 7 bases. The CDR3 is CASSLGRESEQFF. The CDR3 coding sequence is TGTGCCAGCAGTCTGGGGCGGGAGAGTGAGCAGTTCTTC.